Presented here are 27 T cell receptor beta chains from one specimen sequenced in a study of CD8+CD57+ T cells in acquired aplastic anemia. The TCR beta profiling, which covered VDJ combination and CDR3 sequence, was carried out using genomic DNA as the template. TCRdb reprocessed the reads via MiXCR and lists one record per CDR3 protein. The table lists about 470,000 distinct CDR3 sequences, around 30% of them singletons. All patients picked for sequencing had shown, by flow cytometry, an expansion of CD8+CD57+ cells. The sequenced material came from sorted CD4+, CD8+, or CD8+CD57+ T cells (not recorded which) from PBMCs. These receptors were obtained from a human donor with aplastic anemia.

This clonotype has only one observation. This chain joins TRBV7-3 and TRBJ2-1; D possibly corresponds to TRBD1 (6 bases). V gave up 5 bases and J gave up 10 bases, with 24 bases separating them. Germline V CDR1 and CDR2: SGHTA, FQGTGA. The CDR3 totals 16 residues. This CDR3 is CASSTLRDNSPYEQFF. The CDR3 coding sequence is TGTGCCAGCAGCACCCTTCGGGACAATTCCCCCTACGAGCAGTTCTTC.

At least ten counts were recorded for this clonotype. The genes are TRBV2 and TRBJ2-7; 10 nucleotides line up with TRBD2. After removal of 10 bases from V and 3 bases from J, the junction contained 15 bases not matched to a gene. This CDR3 contains 16 residues. Germline CDR1 and CDR2: SNHLY and FYNNEI. The CDR3 DNA sequence: TGTGCCACCTGTGAGGCTAGCGGGGGCGCAAACTACGAGCAGTACTTC. It yields the protein CATCEASGGANYEQYF.

The V call is TRBV20-1, the J call TRBJ1-6, with a tentative D call TRBD1 (5 bases). The CDR3 has 17 amino acids. Germline V gene data show CDR1 as DFQATT and CDR2 as SNEGSKA (reference sequence). The CDR3 sequence: CRGQEGAGRSYNSPLHF. As DNA, the CDR3 is TGCAGGGGGCAGGAGGGTGCAGGGCGGTCCTATAATTCACCCCTCCACTTT.

This clonotype showed up just a few times. The chain links TRBV7-3 to TRBJ2-6, with D hard to call. This CDR3 has 14 amino acids. The germline gives CDR1 SGHTA, CDR2 FQGTGA. V gave up 10 bases and J gave up 4 bases, with 14 bases separating them. CDR3: CAITWWVGANVLTF. As DNA, the CDR3 is TGTGCCATTACCTGGTGGGTGGGGGCCAACGTCCTGACTTTC.

This chain uses TRBV2 with TRBJ1-1; 7 positions agree with TRBD1. Losses at the gene ends were 2 bases for V and 6 bases for J; bases not matched to a gene: 0. The germline CDR1 and CDR2 sequences are SNHLY and FYNNEI. The CDR3 loop spans 12 amino acids. The chain's CDR3 is CASSEQGAEAFF. CDR3 DNA: TGTGCCAGCAGTGAACAGGGGGCTGAAGCTTTCTTT.

Notes on this clonotype: A much more abundant neighbour one base away suggests this may be a read error. The CDR3 coding sequence is TGTGCCAGCCGGCAGGGCGGCAATTTACCCCTCCACTTT. Encoded protein: CASRQGGNLPLHF. The chain has TRBV6-1 and TRBJ1-6; possibly TRBD1 for D (5 bases). Per the germline V gene, CDR1 is MNHNS and CDR2 is SASEGT. This CDR3 spans 13 amino acids.

This clonotype was seen a few times. This sequence joins TRBV29-1 and TRBJ2-3; 8 bases line up with TRBD1. The length of the CDR3 is 15 residues. Germline V gene lookup returns CDR1 SQVTM and CDR2 ANQGSEA. After removal of 6 bases from V and 1 base from J, the junction contained 9 bases not matched to a gene. CDR3 region: CSVVGTGGGTDTQYF. The CDR3 nucleotides read TGCAGCGTCGTCGGGACAGGTGGCGGCACAGATACGCAGTATTTT.

This clonotype was counted ten times or more. V and J are TRBV7-9 and TRBJ2-7, with D perhaps TRBD1 (5 bases). The length of the CDR3 is 14 residues. Germline V gives CDR1 SEHNR, CDR2 FQNEAQ (reference sequence). V was pared by 5 bases and J by 1 base, with 12 bases between. The CDR3 is CASSVYPGSYEQYF. The DNA of the CDR3 is TGTGCCAGCAGCGTTTACCCAGGGTCCTACGAGCAGTACTTC.

Regarding this clonotype: This could be a read error, since a much larger clone is one nucleotide away. V usage is TRBV20-1 and J usage is TRBJ1-1; D unclear. The CDR3 contains 15 residues. Germline V lookup: CDR1 DFQATT, CDR2 SNEGSKA (reference sequence). The CDR3 bases are TGCAGTGCCGACCCACTTCGACGGCCGAACACTGAAGCTTCCTTT. Its translation is CSADPLRRPNTEASF.

Of note for this clonotype: A much larger clonotype is one base distant, so this may be a read error. This chain joins TRBV19 and TRBJ2-7, with D possibly matching TRBD1 (6 bases). There are 16 residues in the CDR3. Germline loops: CDR1 LNHDA, CDR2 SQIVND (reference sequence). In nucleotides, the CDR3 is TGTGCCAGTAGTAAGATCGGGACACTGAGCTCCTACGAGCGGTACTTC. It encodes CASSKIGTLSSYERYF.

About this clonotype: No conserved phenylalanine or tryptophan ends this CDR3, so it is likely a read error. The chain uses TRBV10-2 and TRBJ1-6; D unresolved. The CDR3 runs to 13 residues. The germline V gene encodes CDR1 WSHSY and CDR2 SAAADI. V was pared by 2 bases and J by 6 bases, with 5 bases between. The CDR3 DNA is TGCGCCAGCAGTGAGGGACTTAATTCACCCCTCCACCTT. This codes for CASSEGLNSPLHL.

This clonotype was counted ten times or more. V usage is TRBV29-1 and J usage is TRBJ1-1; D unclear. This CDR3 comprises 12 residues. The V gene's germline CDR1 is SQVTM and CDR2 ANQGSEA. V lost 3 bases to trimming and J lost 1 base, with 6 bases between them. In nucleotides, the CDR3 is TGCAGCGTTGAGAGGACGAACACTGAAGCTTTCTTT. Amino acids: CSVERTNTEAFF.

This clonotype came up a few times. This chain links TRBV2 with TRBJ2-7, with D perhaps TRBD2 (7 bases). Trimming pared 6 bases from V and 3 bases from J, leaving 15 bases between. The germline CDR1 and CDR2 sequences are SNHLY and FYNNEI. The CDR3 sequence is 14 residues long. Here the CDR3 DNA reads TGTGCCAGCAGCGCGTGGGGGGGCTTCTACGAGCAGTACTTC. It encodes CASSAWGGFYEQYF.

The DNA for the CDR3 is TGTGCCAGCAGTAACCCCGCGTCCCCTGACAGCACCAGGAACACCGGGGAGCTGTTTTTT. Protein product: CASSNPASPDSTRNTGELFF. The chain joins TRBV21-1 to TRBJ2-2; the D call TRBD1 from the table was never checked on the DNA. TRBV21-1 is given as a pseudogene. This CDR3 has 20 residues.

This clonotype occurred many times. The chain joins TRBV2 to TRBJ1-6; possibly TRBD1 for D (5 bases). CDR1 is SNHLY and CDR2 is FYNNEI in the germline V gene. The CDR3 is 14 amino acids. Trimming left V 4 bases short and J 5 bases short, with 9 bases between. CDR3 loop: CASSAGFNNSPLHF. The CDR3 region has the DNA TGTGCCAGCAGTGCAGGGTTCAATAATTCACCCCTCCACTTT.

This clonotype has more than one count but fewer than ten. This chain connects TRBV25-1 to TRBJ1-2, with D maybe TRBD1 (6 bases). Germline V gives CDR1 MGHDK, CDR2 SYGVNS. V shed 8 bases and J shed 0 bases, with 19 bases lying between them. CDR3 length: 16 residues. The CDR3 region is CASSPPLRTANYGYTF. CDR3 DNA: TGTGCCAGCTCACCACCACTGCGGACAGCTAACTATGGCTACACCTTC.

This clonotype has at least ten counts. The chain employs TRBV19 and TRBJ2-5; D not certain. Germline CDR1 is LNHDA and CDR2 is SQIVND (reference sequence). Trimming removed 3 bases at V and 4 bases at J, with 12 bases between. The CDR3 loop spans 14 amino acids. The CDR3 reads CASSIGPQTETQYF. The CDR3 coding sequence is TGTGCCAGTAGTATCGGGCCTCAAACAGAGACCCAGTACTTC.

This chain links TRBV19 with TRBJ2-3; 8 nucleotides line up with TRBD2. This CDR3 contains 16 residues. From germline, CDR1 is LNHDA and CDR2 SQIVND (reference sequence). The ends lost 6 bases at V and 6 bases at J; junction bases unmatched: 14. CDR3 coding DNA: TGTGCCAGTAGCCCAACGAACGCGGGGGGAAGGGATACGCAGTATTTT. Protein sequence: CASSPTNAGGRDTQYF.

This chain connects TRBV3-1 to TRBJ1-3; the D is unclear. The CDR3 sequence is 15 residues long. The V gene's germline CDR1 is LGHDT and CDR2 YNNKEL (reference sequence). Trimming removed 3 bases at V and 0 bases at J, with 9 bases between. In DNA, the CDR3 is TGTGCCAGCAGCCATTTAGCCTACTCTGGAAACACCATATATTTT. Encoded protein: CASSHLAYSGNTIYF.

This clonotype was counted many times. This chain joins TRBV29-1 and TRBJ1-1; D unresolved. Between the trimmed V and J ends, which lost 5 bases and 0 bases, there was a span of 19 bases. The germline V gene encodes CDR1 SQVTM and CDR2 ANQGSEA. The CDR3 consists of 16 residues. CDR3 coding DNA: TGCAGCGTTAGCGTGTGGCGGCACAGTCTGAACACTGAAGCTTTCTTT. It yields the protein CSVSVWRHSLNTEAFF.

This clonotype was observed at least ten times. The chain has TRBV25-1 and TRBJ1-2, with D tentatively TRBD1 (6 bases). With 4 bases removed from V and 4 bases from J, the gap between germline ends came to 13 bases. The CDR3 length is 14 residues. The germline gives CDR1 MGHDK, CDR2 SYGVNS. The CDR3 sequence: CASSGVGQPYGYTF. The CDR3 nucleotides read TGTGCCAGCAGTGGTGTAGGACAGCCCTATGGCTACACCTTC.

With regard to this clonotype: This clone may be a read error of a much larger clone one base away. The chain couples TRBV7-3 to TRBJ2-5; TRBD2 aligns across 8 bases. The J segment lost 0 bases and the V segment lost 5 bases, leaving 8 bases of the junction unmatched. The CDR3 spans 16 residues. Germline CDR1 is SGHTA and CDR2 is FQGTGA. This chain's CDR3 is CASSLSGGRNQETQYF. In DNA, the CDR3 is TGTGCCAGCAGCCTAAGCGGGGGTCGAAACCAAGAGACCCAGTACTTC.

This clonotype has ten or more counts. The rearrangement uses TRBV19 and TRBJ1-2, with 8 nucleotides matching TRBD1. Germline V lookup: CDR1 LNHDA, CDR2 SQIVND (reference sequence). With V trimmed by 4 bases and J by 2 bases, 3 bases remained unmatched. CDR3 length: 14 residues. The CDR3 protein is CASSTGQGNYGYTF. CDR3 in DNA: TGTGCCAGTAGTACCGGACAGGGCAACTATGGCTACACCTTC.

This clonotype was seen many times. V gene TRBV2 combines with J gene TRBJ2-7; the D is unclear. This CDR3 contains 12 residues. Per germline, CDR1 SNHLY and CDR2 FYNNEI. V was clipped by 3 bases and J by 1 base, with 4 bases between them. The CDR3 reads CASSERSYEQYF. DNA for the CDR3: TGTGCCAGCAGTGAGCGATCCTACGAGCAGTACTTC.

This chain joins TRBV24-1 and TRBJ2-3; 7 bases align to TRBD2. Germline V gene lookup returns CDR1 KGHDR and CDR2 SFDVKD. V gave up 0 bases and J gave up 4 bases; unmatched junction bases: 6. CDR3 length: 16 residues. This chain's CDR3 is CATSDLGGSDSDTQYF. In DNA form, the CDR3 reads TGTGCCACCAGTGATTTGGGCGGGAGTGACTCAGATACGCAGTATTTT.

This clonotype showed up many times. V and J are TRBV7-2 and TRBJ1-2; 9 bases fit TRBD1. The V and J ends lost 5 bases and 8 bases, in that order; junction bases with no gene match: 9. Germline CDR1 SGHTA, CDR2 FQGNSA. This CDR3 has 14 amino acids. DNA of the CDR3: TGTGCCAGCAGCAGAGGGACAGGGCTTGGAGGCTACACCTTC. This gives the protein CASSRGTGLGGYTF. Complete variable domain (other parts from reference TRBV7-2 and TRBJ1-2): GAGVSQSPSNKVTEKGKDVELRCDPISGHTALYWYRQSLGQGLEFLIYFQGNSAPDKSGLPSDRFSAERTGGSVSTLTIQRTQQEDSAVYLCASSRGTGLGGYTFGSGTRLTVV.

This clonotype was seen many times. The chain joins TRBV19 to TRBJ1-5; no definite D call. Germline loops: CDR1 LNHDA, CDR2 SQIVND (reference sequence). Trimming stripped 1 base from V and 4 bases from J, with 11 bases between. CDR3 length equals 15 residues. The DNA for the CDR3 is TGTGCCAGTAGTATAGGCTTCCGAGGGAATCAGCCCCAGCATTTT. Its protein is CASSIGFRGNQPQHF.